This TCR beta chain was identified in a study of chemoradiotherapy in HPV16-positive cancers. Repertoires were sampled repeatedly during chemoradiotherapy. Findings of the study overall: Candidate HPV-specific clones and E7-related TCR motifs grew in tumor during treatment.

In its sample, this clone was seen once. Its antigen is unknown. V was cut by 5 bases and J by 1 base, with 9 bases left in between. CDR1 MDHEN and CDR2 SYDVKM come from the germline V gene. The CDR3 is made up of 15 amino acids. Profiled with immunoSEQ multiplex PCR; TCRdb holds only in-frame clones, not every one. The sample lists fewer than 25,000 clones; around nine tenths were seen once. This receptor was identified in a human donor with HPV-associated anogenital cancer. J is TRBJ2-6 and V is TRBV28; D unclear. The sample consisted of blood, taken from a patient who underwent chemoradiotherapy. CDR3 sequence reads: CASSITGSGANVLTF. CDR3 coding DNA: TGTGCCAGCAGTATTACCGGATCTGGGGCCAACGTCCTGACTTTC.